The rows below give T cell receptor beta chains drawn from one sample of a study of blood T cell repertoires in COVID-19. The repertoire was sequenced with immunoSEQ multiplex PCR; TCRdb's copy has only in-frame clones and lacks some. The table records around 300,000 clones, roughly 90% of them present only once. Source material: peripheral blood. These TCRs come from a woman aged 35 to 49 who had recovered from COVID-19. The CDR3 runs from the conserved cysteine through the conserved F or W. D genes are given only for firm matches. Not every row has a clone size; where given, it reads once, few, many or a size class.

TGTGCCAGCAGCTTAGGGGAGGGAAAATATAATTCACCCCTCCACTTT	CASSLGEGKYNSPLHF	once	TRBJ1-6	TRBV13	16	-
TGTGCCAGCAGAGACAGGGGGCGGGATACGCAGTATTTT	CASRDRGRDTQYF	-	TRBJ2-3	TRBV2	13	TRBD1
TGCGCCAGCAGTGGGAGAACGGGACTCGTCCCGGGACAGGGTAGGACTGAAGCTTTCTTT	CASSGRTGLVPGQGRTEAFF	once	TRBJ1-1	TRBV10-1	20	TRBD1
TGTGCCAGCAGCGACCAGGGGGCAATTTTTGAAGCTTTCTTT	CASSDQGAIFEAFF	-	TRBJ1-1	TRBV6-5	14	TRBD1
TGTGTATCCCAGGGGATGAACACTGAAGCTTTCTTT	CVSQGMNTEAFF	-	TRBJ1-1	TRBV12-5	12	-
TGTGCCAGCAGCAGACGACAGGCGGGTAATGAAAAACTGTTTTTT	CASSRRQAGNEKLFF	-	TRBJ1-4	TRBV6-1	15	-
TGTGCCAGCAGTCTAGCGGGAGGTTTAGATGAGCAGTTCTTC	CASSLAGGLDEQFF	-	TRBJ2-1	TRBV6-5	14	TRBD2
TGCGCCAGCAGCTCGGAAAGCGGGAGCTGGAATGAGCAGTTCTTC	CASSSESGSWNEQFF	-	TRBJ2-1	TRBV5-1	15	TRBD2
TGTGCCAGCAGTGAAAGCGACAGGGGTGCTCGGAATGAGCAGTTCTTC	CASSESDRGARNEQFF	few	TRBJ2-1	TRBV25-1	16	TRBD1
TGTGCTAGTGGTTTGGGCCTAGTAGCAACTAATGAAAAACTGTTTTTT	CASGLGLVATNEKLFF	-	TRBJ1-4	TRBV12-5	16	-
TGTGCCAGCAGCACATCTTCCCCGGGACTTGATACGCAGTATTTT	CASSTSSPGLDTQYF	-	TRBJ2-3	TRBV11-2	15	-
TGTGCCAGCAGTTTATCCCGGACAGGGCCATACGAGCAGTACTTC	CASSLSRTGPYEQYF	-	TRBJ2-7	TRBV27	15	TRBD1
TGTGCCAGCAGCGGGCGGGGGGTTAATGAAAAACTGTTTTTT	CASSGRGVNEKLFF	-	TRBJ1-4	TRBV5-5	14	-
TGTGCCACCAGTGACCGCGGACAGGGTTCAGATACGCAGTATTTT	CATSDRGQGSDTQYF	-	TRBJ2-3	TRBV24-1	15	TRBD1
TGTGCCAGCCGGGACAGCTCGAGCTATGGCTACACCTTC	CASRDSSSYGYTF	-	TRBJ1-2	TRBV27	13	TRBD1
TGTGCCAGCAGCCAAGAAGGACAGCCTTACAATGAGCAGTTCTTC	CASSQEGQPYNEQFF	-	TRBJ2-1	TRBV3-1/TRBV3-2	15	-
TGTGCCAGCAGCGAACAACCGGGGGGTGAGCAGTTCTTC	CASSEQPGGEQFF	-	TRBJ2-1	TRBV11-3	13	TRBD2
TGCGCCAGCAGCTTGGGGGGGCCTATTGTTGATTTAAACATTCAGTACTTC	CASSLGGPIVDLNIQYF	-	TRBJ2-4	TRBV5-1	17	-
TGTGCCAGCAGCCCCTCCGGGGCGGGAGGCGTTGAGACCCAGTACTTC	CASSPSGAGGVETQYF	-	TRBJ2-5	TRBV11-3	16	TRBD2
TGTGCCAGCAGCTTAGAATGGCTGACCGGGGAGCTGTTTTTT	CASSLEWLTGELFF	-	TRBJ2-2	TRBV7-2	14	-
TGTGCCACCAGCAGAGATCGTGATACGCAGTATTTT	CATSRDRDTQYF	once	TRBJ2-3	TRBV15	12	-
TGCAGCGTAGCAGGGACAGACCAAGAGACCCAGTACTTC	CSVAGTDQETQYF	-	TRBJ2-5	TRBV29-1	13	TRBD1
TGTGCCAGCAGAAAGGGGCAGACCTACAATGAGCAGTTCTTC	CASRKGQTYNEQFF	few	TRBJ2-1	TRBV6-5	14	-
TGTGCCTTCCGGACTAGCGGGGGCAGCACAGATACGCAGTATTTT	CAFRTSGGSTDTQYF	-	TRBJ2-3	TRBV7-9	15	TRBD2
TGTGCCAGCAGTTTATCAGGGAGGGGTCAGCCCCAGCATTTT	CASSLSGRGQPQHF	-	TRBJ1-5	TRBV27	14	-
TGTGCCAGCAGAGGTGGGGGACTAGCGGGAACGGGGAGCTCCTACGAGCAGTACTTC	CASRGGGLAGTGSSYEQYF	-	TRBJ2-7	TRBV3-1/TRBV3-2	19	TRBD2
TGTGCCAGCAGCGGGACAGGGTCTGGAAGCATTCAGTACTTC	CASSGTGSGSIQYF	-	TRBJ2-4	TRBV9	14	TRBD1
TGTGCCAGCAGCTTAGTAGGACAGGGGCAGGGCACTGAAGCTTTCTTT	CASSLVGQGQGTEAFF	-	TRBJ1-1	TRBV7-9	16	TRBD1
TGCGCCAGCAGCCAAGATACCCAGCGACAAGGGGATGGCTACACCTTC	CASSQDTQRQGDGYTF	-	TRBJ1-2	TRBV4-1	16	-